These T cell receptor beta chains were read from a single sample in a study of identical twins. TCRdb reprocessed the 5' RACE reads via MiXCR and lists one record per CDR3 protein. The data hold some 200,000 distinct CDR3 sequences, with around 8% observed a single time. Separately, the same data were catalogued under a study of yellow fever vaccine responses in identical twins.

Source material: memory (CD45RO+) T cells sorted from blood. Source of these receptors: a woman under 30 in good health. CDR3s include the opening cysteine and the closing phenylalanine or tryptophan. The order of the fields is clone size, D gene, J gene, CDR3 length, V gene, CDR3 protein, CDR3 DNA. D genes are given only for firm matches. Where a row states a size, it is once, few, many or the class of an expanded clone; other rows omit it.

>NA|NA|TRBJ1-6|15|TRBV5-6
CASSYSQAGNSPLHF
TGTGCCAGCAGCTATAGCCAGGCGGGAAATTCACCCCTCCACTTT
>many|NA|TRBJ1-4|14|TRBV10-3
CAISESTASQKLFF
TGTGCCATCAGTGAGTCGACCGCGAGCCAAAAACTGTTTTTT
>few|NA|TRBJ2-1|16|TRBV5-4
CASSRPGPNSYNEQFF
TGTGCCAGCAGCCGGCCGGGACCAAACTCCTACAATGAGCAGTTCTTC
>many|TRBD1|TRBJ2-2|16|TRBV27
CASSLNYRGRTGELFF
TGTGCCAGCAGTTTGAATTACAGGGGGCGAACCGGGGAGCTGTTTTTT
>few|NA|TRBJ2-2|13|TRBV4-3
CASSQDYAGELFF
TGCGCCAGCAGCCAAGATTACGCCGGGGAGCTGTTTTTT
>NA|NA|TRBJ2-7|13|TRBV10-3
CAISGTASYEQYF
TGTGCCATCAGTGGGACGGCCTCCTACGAGCAGTACTTC
>many|TRBD1|TRBJ2-1|13|TRBV4-2
CASSQVRQGNQFF
TGTGCCAGCAGCCAAGTACGACAGGGGAACCAGTTCTTC
>NA|NA|TRBJ2-7|14|TRBV4-3
CASSQSRGPYEQYF
TGCGCCAGCAGCCAATCCAGGGGCCCCTACGAGCAGTACTTC
>NA|NA|TRBJ2-2|14|TRBV20-1
CSASHQGLTGELFF
TGCAGTGCTAGTCATCAGGGCCTAACCGGGGAGCTGTTTTTT
>few|TRBD1|TRBJ1-6|16|TRBV9
CASSPRGNRGDSPLHF
TGTGCCAGCAGCCCCCGAGGAAACAGGGGAGATTCACCCCTCCACTTT
>NA|TRBD1|TRBJ2-2|15|TRBV24-1
CATSDPGTETGELFF
TGTGCCACCAGTGATCCCGGGACAGAAACCGGGGAGCTGTTTTTT
>few|NA|TRBJ2-2|14|TRBV28
CASIQGRRTGELFF
TGTGCCAGCATACAGGGGAGGAGGACCGGGGAGCTGTTTTTT
>NA|NA|TRBJ2-1|13|TRBV7-9
CASPKDPGNEQFF
TGTGCCAGCCCAAAGGACCCGGGGAATGAGCAGTTCTTC
>few|NA|TRBJ2-7|13|TRBV20-1
CSARDRYEYEQYF
TGCAGTGCTCGCGACAGGTATGAGTACGAGCAGTACTTC
>few|NA|TRBJ1-1|14|TRBV5-5
CASSFSPGSTEAFF
TGTGCCAGCAGCTTCTCCCCGGGGAGCACTGAAGCTTTCTTT
>NA|NA|TRBJ2-7|13|TRBV28
CASSGVNSYEQYF
TGTGCCAGCAGCGGCGTGAACTCCTACGAGCAGTACTTC
>few|NA|TRBJ1-5|14|TRBV28
CASSLLGNNQPQHF
TGTGCCAGCAGTTTATTAGGGAACAATCAGCCCCAGCATTTT
>few|TRBD1|TRBJ2-2|16|TRBV27
CASSTGGTGATGELFF
TGTGCCAGCAGCACTGGCGGGACAGGGGCAACCGGGGAGCTGTTTTTT
>once|NA|TRBJ2-5|11|TRBV20-1
CSATRGGTQYF
TGCAGTGCTACCAGGGGGGGGACCCAGTACTTC
>NA|NA|TRBJ1-2|12|TRBV20-1
CSAGTFVYGYTF
TGCAGTGCTGGGACCTTTGTTTATGGCTACACCTTC
>NA|NA|TRBJ2-3|15|TRBV28
CASNAGRWSTDTQYF
TGTGCCAGCAACGCGGGCAGGTGGAGCACAGATACGCAGTATTTT
>many|NA|TRBJ2-1|14|TRBV20-1
CSAPRAGTGNEQFF
TGCAGTGCCCCGAGGGCGGGTACGGGCAATGAGCAGTTCTTC
>few|NA|TRBJ2-3|12|TRBV4-1
CARGAVVDTQYF
TGCGCCAGGGGGGCGGTGGTAGATACGCAGTATTTT
>NA|NA|TRBJ2-5|15|TRBV19
CASSRQALIEETQYF
TGTGCCAGTTCCCGACAGGCGTTGATCGAAGAGACCCAGTACTTC
>many|NA|TRBJ1-6|12|TRBV25-1
CASSEFDSPLHF
TGTGCCAGCAGTGAATTTGATTCACCCCTCCACTTT
>NA|TRBD2|TRBJ2-1|14|TRBV4-2
CASRRTSGINEQFF
TGTGCCAGCAGGAGGACTAGCGGGATTAATGAGCAGTTCTTC
>few|NA|TRBJ2-5|14|TRBV28
CASSFLGGRETQYF
TGTGCCAGCAGTTTTCTTGGGGGGAGGGAGACCCAGTACTTC